A single T cell receptor (beta chain) is shown here with its context. Its antigen is unknown. The trim removed 3 bases at V and 2 bases at J, leaving 3 bases unmatched. CDR3 length: 14 residues. CDR1 and CDR2 (germline): MGHRA, YSYEKL. Findings and caveats of the study: Greatest tumor Treg TCR overlap was with tumor naive CD4+ cells.

MiXCR, run by TCRdb on the 5' RACE reads, gives a single entry per CDR3 protein. The sample has 52,000 or so distinct CDR3 sequences, roughly 20% seen once. The sorted Tregs were CD4+CD25+CD127-/low cells. Sequenced material: tumor-infiltrating Tregs sorted from the breast tumor. The gene calls are TRBV4-1 and TRBJ2-5; 7 bases align to TRBD2. The sequence was collected from a female donor with breast cancer. The CDR3 loop is CASSHGGSQETQYF. The DNA of the CDR3 is TGCGCCAGCAGCCACGGGGGGAGTCAAGAGACCCAGTACTTC.